This is a list of T cell receptor beta chains from one sample in a study of molecular identifiers for immune sequencing clone quantification. From the PCR reads, TCRdb called clonotypes with MiXCR, one entry per CDR3 protein. The repertoire includes approximately 500,000 distinct CDR3 sequences, less than 30% of them detected once, and roughly 0.77% sits in the top ten. Sequenced: naive CD8+ T cells from blood, with Jurkat cell RNA spiked in. These receptors were obtained from a human donor in good health. Some libraries in this study had Jurkat cell RNA spiked in. The CDR3 runs from the conserved cysteine through the conserved F or W. Each record gives: J gene, V gene, clone size, D gene, CDR3 protein, CDR3 DNA. A D gene is named only where the DNA matches it firmly. The listing skips clone size in some rows; elsewhere it reads once, few, many or a size class.

J: TRBJ2-7; V: TRBV7-2; size: many; D: -; CDR3: CASSLFRSDYEQYF; DNA: TGTGCCAGCAGCTTGTTCAGGTCGGACTACGAGCAGTACTTC
J: TRBJ2-7; V: TRBV6-5; size: few; D: TRBD2; CDR3: CASSPTTSGTNEQYF; DNA: TGTGCCAGCAGTCCCACGACTAGCGGGACCAACGAGCAGTACTTC
J: TRBJ2-7; V: TRBV20-1; size: -; D: TRBD2; CDR3: CSARGTSGDEQYF; DNA: TGCAGTGCTAGGGGGACTAGCGGAGACGAGCAGTACTTC
J: TRBJ1-6; V: TRBV30; size: -; D: -; CDR3: CAWSTGRESYNSPLHF; DNA: TGTGCCTGGAGTACCGGCAGGGAATCCTATAATTCACCCCTCCACTTT
J: TRBJ2-2; V: TRBV9; size: few; D: -; CDR3: CASSPTSPPNTGELFF; DNA: TGTGCCAGCAGCCCAACATCCCCTCCGAACACCGGGGAGCTGTTTTTT
J: TRBJ1-1; V: TRBV28; size: many; D: -; CDR3: CASSIEAEAFF; DNA: TGTGCCAGCAGTATCGAAGCTGAAGCTTTCTTT
J: TRBJ1-4; V: TRBV15; size: -; D: -; CDR3: CATSRVSEDEKLFF; DNA: TGTGCCACCAGCAGAGTAAGCGAGGATGAAAAACTGTTTTTT
J: TRBJ2-7; V: TRBV19; size: many; D: -; CDR3: CASSSGIAYEQYF; DNA: TGTGCCAGTAGTAGCGGGATCGCCTACGAGCAGTACTTC
J: TRBJ1-2; V: TRBV29-1; size: -; D: TRBD1; CDR3: CSGQGDNYGYTF; DNA: TGCAGCGGACAGGGGGACAACTATGGCTACACCTTC
J: TRBJ2-1; V: TRBV7-9; size: -; D: TRBD2; CDR3: CARSLLITSGSFGSDEQSF; DNA: TGTGCCCGCAGCTTACTGATCACTAGCGGGAGTTTCGGGAGTGATGAGCAGTCCTTC
J: TRBJ2-3; V: TRBV5-4; size: many; D: TRBD2; CDR3: CASSLVSGRARSGTDTQYF; DNA: TGTGCCAGCAGCTTGGTTAGCGGGAGGGCCCGATCGGGCACAGATACGCAGTATTTT
J: TRBJ2-7; V: TRBV4-3; size: few; D: -; CDR3: CASGQDSSYEQYF; DNA: TGCGCCAGCGGCCAGGACAGCTCCTACGAGCAGTACTTC
J: TRBJ2-1; V: TRBV24-1; size: few; D: -; CDR3: CATSGGQGGYNEQFF; DNA: TGTGCCACCAGTGGCGGGCAGGGAGGCTACAATGAGCAGTTCTTC
J: TRBJ2-5; V: TRBV4-1; size: -; D: TRBD2; CDR3: CASSQGTSGGPGTQYF; DNA: TGCGCCAGCAGCCAAGGAACTAGCGGGGGACCCGGGACCCAGTACTTC
J: TRBJ1-1; V: TRBV28; size: once; D: -; CDR3: CTSSLSTGPAEAFF; DNA: TGTACCAGCAGTTTATCAACAGGACCCGCTGAAGCTTTCTTT
J: TRBJ2-3; V: TRBV19; size: -; D: -; CDR3: CASSSGESSTDTQYF; DNA: TGTGCCAGTAGTAGTGGTGAAAGTAGCACAGATACGCAGTATTTT
J: TRBJ2-1; V: TRBV7-9; size: -; D: TRBD2; CDR3: CASTSTSGEPFNEQFF; DNA: TGTGCCAGCACCTCGACTAGCGGAGAGCCCTTCAATGAGCAGTTCTTC
J: TRBJ2-3; V: TRBV2; size: many; D: TRBD2; CDR3: CASSGVGLAGGDTQYF; DNA: TGTGCCAGCAGTGGAGTGGGACTAGCGGGAGGAGATACGCAGTATTTT
J: TRBJ2-5; V: TRBV9; size: many; D: TRBD2; CDR3: CASSPGLAGEETQYF; DNA: TGTGCCAGCAGCCCGGGACTAGCTGGGGAAGAGACCCAGTACTTC
J: TRBJ1-1; V: TRBV2; size: many; D: -; CDR3: CASSPTLGPEAFF; DNA: TGTGCCAGCAGCCCGACTCTGGGTCCCGAAGCTTTCTTT
J: TRBJ2-1; V: TRBV9; size: -; D: -; CDR3: CASSIQDSSYNEQFF; DNA: TGTGCCAGCAGCATTCAGGATAGCTCCTACAATGAGCAGTTCTTC
J: TRBJ2-1; V: TRBV6-5; size: -; D: TRBD2; CDR3: CASSGGVLNGEQFF; DNA: TGTGCCAGCAGCGGGGGGGTGTTGAATGGTGAGCAGTTCTTC